This TCR beta chain was captured by sequencing in a study of PD-1 blockade in classical Hodgkin lymphoma. Study results and caveats: As was reported, newly diagnosed patients showed lower baseline TCR diversity than healthy donors did. CD4+ TCR diversity, unlike CD8+, climbed significantly by C4D1.

Comment on this clone: Its antigen is not identified.

All patients experienced relapse after autologous stem cell transplantation, and brentuximab vedotin exposure was variable. Sequenced by immunoSEQ multiplex PCR; TCRdb stores in-frame clones only, minus some. The sample holds more than 45,000 clones; under 95% are singletons and the top ten take under 11%. Specimen: peripheral blood mononuclear cells (PBMCs), collected before the second cycle of nivolumab. The TCR was taken from a human donor with classical Hodgkin lymphoma.

The CDR3 DNA is TGCAGTGCTAGCGAAGCGGGGACCCAGTACTTC. Its translation is CSASEAGTQYF. The V and J genes are TRBV20-1 and TRBJ2-5, with D perhaps TRBD2 (6 bases). V gave up 3 bases and J gave up 7 bases, with 9 bases separating them. In germline, CDR1 is DFQATT, CDR2 SNEGSKA (reference sequence). This CDR3 comprises 11 residues.